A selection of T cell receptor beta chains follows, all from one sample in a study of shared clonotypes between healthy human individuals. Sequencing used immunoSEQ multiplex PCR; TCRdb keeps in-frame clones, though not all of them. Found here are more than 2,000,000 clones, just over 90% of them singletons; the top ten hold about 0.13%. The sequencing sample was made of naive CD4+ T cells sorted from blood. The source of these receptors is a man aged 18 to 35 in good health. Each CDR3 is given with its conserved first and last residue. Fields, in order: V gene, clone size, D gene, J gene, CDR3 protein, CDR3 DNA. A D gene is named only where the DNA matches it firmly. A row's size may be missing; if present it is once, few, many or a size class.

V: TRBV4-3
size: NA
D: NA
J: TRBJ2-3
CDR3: CASSQGGLGTDTQYF
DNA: TGCGCCAGCAGCCAAGGTGGGCTTGGCACAGATACGCAGTATTTT

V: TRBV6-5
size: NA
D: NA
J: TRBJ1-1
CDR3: CASSQGGAEAFF
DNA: TGTGCCAGCAGTCAGGGTGGCGCTGAAGCTTTCTTT

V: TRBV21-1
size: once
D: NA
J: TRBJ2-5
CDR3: CASSKEASQETQYF
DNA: TGTGCCAGCAGCAAAGAGGCCAGCCAAGAGACCCAGTACTTC

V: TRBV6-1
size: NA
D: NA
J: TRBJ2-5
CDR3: CASSEQRGEIETQYF
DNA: TGTGCCAGCAGTGAACAAAGGGGAGAAATAGAGACCCAGTACTTC

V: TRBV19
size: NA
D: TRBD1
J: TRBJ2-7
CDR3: CASRPTGGPSTYEQYF
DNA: TGTGCCAGTAGACCGACAGGGGGCCCATCCACCTACGAGCAGTACTTC

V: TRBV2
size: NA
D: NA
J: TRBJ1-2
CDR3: CASSELNYGYTF
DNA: TGTGCCAGCAGTGAGCTCAACTATGGCTACACCTTC

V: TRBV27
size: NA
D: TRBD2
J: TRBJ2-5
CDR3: CASGGRAWETQYF
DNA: TGTGCCAGTGGCGGGAGGGCCTGGGAGACCCAGTACTTC

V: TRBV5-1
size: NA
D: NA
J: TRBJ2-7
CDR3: CASSLGGPSGNYEQYF
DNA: TGCGCCAGCAGCTTGGGGGGGCCTAGCGGAAACTACGAGCAGTACTTC

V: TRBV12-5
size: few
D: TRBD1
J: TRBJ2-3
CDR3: CASGEQGAGTDTQYF
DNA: TGTGCTAGTGGCGAACAGGGGGCTGGGACAGATACGCAGTATTTT

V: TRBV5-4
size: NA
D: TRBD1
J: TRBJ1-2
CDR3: CASSSGGSRGYTF
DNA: TGTGCCAGCAGTTCAGGGGGCAGTCGTGGCTACACCTTC

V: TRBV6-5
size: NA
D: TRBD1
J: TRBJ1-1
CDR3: CASSHLQGNEAFF
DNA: TGTGCCAGCAGTCACTTACAGGGGAATGAAGCTTTCTTT

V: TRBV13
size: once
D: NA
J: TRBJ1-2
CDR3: CASSLGQLIYGYTF
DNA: TGTGCCAGCAGCTTAGGACAGCTTATCTATGGCTACACCTTC

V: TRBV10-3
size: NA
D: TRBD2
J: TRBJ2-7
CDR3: CAIAKTSGGPYEQYF
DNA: TGTGCCATCGCAAAGACTAGCGGGGGCCCCTACGAGCAGTACTTC

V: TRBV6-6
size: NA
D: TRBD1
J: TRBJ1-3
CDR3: CASSLTDRVTNTIYF
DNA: TGTGCCAGCAGCCTAACGGACAGGGTAACAAACACCATATATTTT

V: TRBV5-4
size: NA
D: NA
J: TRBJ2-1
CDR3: CASSFEGTLPNEQFF
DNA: TGTGCCAGCAGCTTTGAGGGGACCCTTCCCAATGAGCAGTTCTTC

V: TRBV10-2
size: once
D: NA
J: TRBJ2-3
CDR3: CASSEVDTQYF
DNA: TGCGCCAGCAGTGAAGTAGATACGCAGTATTTT

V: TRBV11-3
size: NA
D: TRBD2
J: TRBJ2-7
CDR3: CASSLASGSPYEQYF
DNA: TGTGCCAGCAGCTTAGCCAGCGGGAGTCCCTACGAGCAGTACTTC

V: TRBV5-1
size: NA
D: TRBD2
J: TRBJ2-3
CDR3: CASSYVGLAGGPGTQYF
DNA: TGCGCCAGCAGCTATGTCGGACTAGCGGGGGGGCCCGGTACGCAGTATTTT

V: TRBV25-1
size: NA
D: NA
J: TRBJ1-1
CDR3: CASSESGQNTEAFF
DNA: TGTGCCAGCAGTGAATCGGGACAGAACACTGAAGCTTTCTTT

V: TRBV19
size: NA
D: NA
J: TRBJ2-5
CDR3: CATAASDGETQYF
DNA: TGTGCCACCGCCGCTAGTGATGGTGAGACCCAGTACTTC

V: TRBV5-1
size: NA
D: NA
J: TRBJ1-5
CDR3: CASSYDSNQPQHF
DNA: TGCGCCAGCAGCTACGACAGCAATCAGCCCCAGCATTTT

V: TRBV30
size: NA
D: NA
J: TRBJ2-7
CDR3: CAWRSGYEQYF
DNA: TGTGCCTGGAGATCAGGCTACGAGCAGTACTTC

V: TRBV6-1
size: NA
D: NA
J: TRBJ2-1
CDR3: CASSTGLSRLAQFF
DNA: TGTGCCAGCAGTACAGGACTCTCCCGGTTAGCGCAGTTCTTC

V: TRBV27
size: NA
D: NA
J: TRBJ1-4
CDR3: CASRSRQRKNEKLFF
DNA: TGTGCCAGCAGGTCACGACAGAGAAAGAATGAAAAACTGTTTTTT

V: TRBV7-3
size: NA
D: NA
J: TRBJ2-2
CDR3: CASSSYWGAPGELFF
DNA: TGTGCCAGCAGCTCCTACTGGGGGGCCCCCGGGGAGCTGTTTTTT

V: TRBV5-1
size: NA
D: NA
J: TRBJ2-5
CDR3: CASRTGFQETQYF
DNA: TGCGCCAGCAGGACTGGATTCCAAGAGACCCAGTACTTC

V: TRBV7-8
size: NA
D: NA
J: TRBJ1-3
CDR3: CASSSGFSFGNTIYF
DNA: TGTGCCAGCAGCTCGGGGTTCTCCTTCGGAAACACCATATATTTT

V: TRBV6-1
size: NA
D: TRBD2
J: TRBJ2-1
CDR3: CASSGGLAGVFNEQFF
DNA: TGTGCCAGCAGTGGGGGACTAGCGGGAGTCTTCAATGAGCAGTTCTTC

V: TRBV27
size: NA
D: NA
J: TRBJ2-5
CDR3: CARRWTQYF
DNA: TGTGCCAGGCGCTGGACCCAGTACTTC

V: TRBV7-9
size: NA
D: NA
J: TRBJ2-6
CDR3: CASRRTWRAGANVLTF
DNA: TGTGCCAGCAGGAGAACCTGGCGTGCTGGGGCCAACGTCCTGACTTTC

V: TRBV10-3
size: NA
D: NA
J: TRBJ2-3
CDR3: CAISLQGPDTQYF
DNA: TGTGCCATCAGCCTACAGGGTCCAGATACGCAGTATTTT

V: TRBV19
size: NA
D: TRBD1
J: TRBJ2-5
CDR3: CASSSTGTAGQYF
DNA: TGTGCCAGTAGTAGCACCGGGACAGCCGGTCAGTACTTC

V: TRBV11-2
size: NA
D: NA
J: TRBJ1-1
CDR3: CASTGGYTEAFF
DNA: TGTGCCAGCACCGGGGGGTACACTGAAGCTTTCTTT

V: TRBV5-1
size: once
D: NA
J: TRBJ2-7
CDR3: CASSLEGVYEQYF
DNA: TGCGCCAGCAGCTTAGAGGGAGTGTACGAGCAGTACTTC

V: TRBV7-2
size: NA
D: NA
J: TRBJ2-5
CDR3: CASSLAGTALGTQYF
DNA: TGTGCCAGCAGCTTAGCCGGGACTGCTCTCGGGACCCAGTACTTC

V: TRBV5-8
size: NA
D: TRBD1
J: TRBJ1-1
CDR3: CASTLDRAAYEAFF
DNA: TGTGCCAGCACCTTGGACAGGGCCGCGTATGAAGCTTTCTTT

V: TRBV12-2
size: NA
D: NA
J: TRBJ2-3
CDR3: CASRLEGTSGDTQYF
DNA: TGTGCAAGTCGCTTAGAAGGGACTAGCGGCGATACGCAGTATTTT

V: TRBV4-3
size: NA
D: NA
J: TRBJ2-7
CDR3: CASSQAPVGANTYEQYF
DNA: TGCGCCAGCAGCCAGGCCCCAGTCGGGGCCAACACCTACGAGCAGTACTTC

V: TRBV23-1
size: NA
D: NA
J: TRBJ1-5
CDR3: CASSPRSDNNQPQHF
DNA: TGCGCCAGCAGCCCCCGATCGGACAACAATCAGCCCCAGCATTTT

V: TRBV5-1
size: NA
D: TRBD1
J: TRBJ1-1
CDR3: CASSSGQASEAFF
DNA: TGCGCCAGCAGCTCAGGACAGGCCTCTGAAGCTTTCTTT

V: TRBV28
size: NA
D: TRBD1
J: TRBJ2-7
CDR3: CASSFWPGQPSSYEQYF
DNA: TGTGCCAGCAGTTTTTGGCCGGGACAGCCGAGCTCCTACGAGCAGTACTTC

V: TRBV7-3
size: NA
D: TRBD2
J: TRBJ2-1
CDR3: CASSPGLSSNEQFF
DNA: TGTGCCAGCAGCCCGGGACTATCAAGTAATGAGCAGTTCTTC

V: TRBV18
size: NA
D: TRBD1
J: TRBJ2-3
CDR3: CASSPSGTGVPDTQYF
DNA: TGTGCCAGCTCACCTTCCGGGACAGGGGTGCCAGATACGCAGTATTTT

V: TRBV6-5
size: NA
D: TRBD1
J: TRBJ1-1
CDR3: CASSPDRVVNTEAFF
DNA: TGTGCCAGCAGCCCGGACAGGGTGGTGAACACTGAAGCTTTCTTT

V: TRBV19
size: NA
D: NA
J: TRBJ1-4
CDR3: CASTTTGWDEKLFF
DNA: TGTGCCAGTACCACCACAGGGTGGGATGAAAAACTGTTTTTT

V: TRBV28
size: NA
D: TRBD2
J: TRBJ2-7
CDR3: CASSSGTSGRQSYEQYF
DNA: TGTGCCAGCAGTTCTGGGACTAGCGGGAGGCAATCCTACGAGCAGTACTTC

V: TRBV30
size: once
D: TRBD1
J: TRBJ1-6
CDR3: CAWSVRGRNSPLHF
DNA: TGTGCCTGGAGTGTGAGGGGGCGGAATTCACCCCTCCACTTT

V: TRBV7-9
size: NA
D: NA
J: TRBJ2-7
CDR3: CASSPWTEAYEQYF
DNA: TGTGCCAGCAGCCCCTGGACAGAAGCCTACGAGCAGTACTTC

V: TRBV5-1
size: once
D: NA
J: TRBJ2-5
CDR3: CASSLVTSETQYF
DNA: TGCGCCAGCAGCTTGGTAACAAGTGAGACCCAGTACTTC

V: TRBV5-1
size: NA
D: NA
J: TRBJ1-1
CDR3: CASSQGPSNTEAFF
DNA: TGCGCCAGCAGCCAGGGACCCTCCAACACTGAAGCTTTCTTT

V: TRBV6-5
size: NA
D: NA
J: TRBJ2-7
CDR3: CATRRGVSYEQYF
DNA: TGTGCCACCCGGAGGGGAGTTTCCTACGAGCAGTACTTC

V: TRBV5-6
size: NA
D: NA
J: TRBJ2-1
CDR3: CASSLFTSYNEQFF
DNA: TGTGCCAGCAGCTTGTTCACTAGCTACAATGAGCAGTTCTTC